One and the same sample provided the 17 T cell receptor beta chains below, sequenced in a study of cytomegalovirus exposure and HLA in healthy donors. Amplification used 60 Vbeta primers and 13 Jbeta primers. Method: immunoSEQ multiplex PCR; TCRdb's copy keeps in-frame clones and lacks some. The table lists over 65,000 clones, approximately 80% of them singletons. Sample: PBMCs. These receptors were taken from a woman aged 25 to 39 in good health and CMV-seronegative.

The V gene is TRBV27, the J gene TRBJ1-5; possibly TRBD1 for D (6 bases). CDR1 MNHEY and CDR2 SMNVEV come from the germline V gene (reference sequence). CDR3 size: 14 residues. The V end was cut by 2 bases, the J end by 5 bases, with 10 bases between. The CDR3 region has the DNA TGTGCCAGCAGTTTAGGGCAGGGGCATCAGCCCCAGCATTTT. Amino acids: CASSLGQGHQPQHF.

V usage is TRBV28 and J usage is TRBJ2-3, with 12 bases fitting TRBD2. Per germline, CDR1 MDHEN and CDR2 SYDVKM. V gave up 6 bases and J gave up 3 bases; unmatched junction bases: 4. The CDR3 runs to 15 residues. This chain's CDR3 is CASSRGLAGTDTQYF. The CDR3 nucleotides are TGTGCCAGCAGCCGTGGACTAGCGGGGACAGATACGCAGTATTTT.

V gene TRBV4-2 combines with J gene TRBJ2-7; TRBD1 matches at 11 bases. With 2 bases clipped from V and 4 bases from J, the junction kept 10 bases outside the gene matches. Per germline, CDR1 LGHNA and CDR2 YNFKEQ. The CDR3 is made up of 17 amino acids. The CDR3 sequence is CASSQKPPGQGGYEQYF. The CDR3 DNA reads as TGTGCCAGCAGCCAAAAACCGCCGGGACAGGGGGGGTACGAGCAGTACTTC.

This clone showed up just a few times. The chain joins TRBV4-1 to TRBJ1-5; D is unclear. Deletions cut 1 base from V and 5 bases from J, with 18 bases between. CDR1 and CDR2 (germline): MGHRA, YSYEKL. The CDR3 contains 17 residues. The CDR3 sequence is CASSQVSFPGSHQPQHF. In DNA, the CDR3 is TGCGCCAGCAGCCAAGTATCATTTCCGGGGAGTCATCAGCCCCAGCATTTT.

The chain combines TRBV5-1 with TRBJ2-6; 7 positions match TRBD2. The V gene's germline CDR1 is SGHRS and CDR2 YFSETQ. Losses at the gene ends were 7 bases for V and 2 bases for J; bases not matched to a gene: 9. This CDR3 contains 16 residues. The CDR3 reads CASWTGGRAGANVLTF. CDR3 bases: TGCGCCAGCTGGACCGGGGGGAGGGCTGGGGCCAACGTCCTGACTTTC.

The V gene is TRBV19, the J gene TRBJ2-1, with TRBD1 matching 9 bases. The CDR3 spans 15 residues. Germline V lookup: CDR1 LNHDA, CDR2 SQIVND (reference sequence). V lost 10 bases and J lost 6; bases outside the gene matches: 13. The CDR3 is CATSSGQGFGNEQFF. The CDR3 DNA follows: TGTGCCACAAGCTCCGGACAGGGGTTTGGCAATGAGCAGTTCTTC. Looking up the rest from reference TRBV19 and TRBJ2-1 gives the full variable domain: DGGITQSPKYLFRKEGQNVTLSCEQNLNHDAMYWYRQDPGQGLRLIYYSQIVNDFQKGDIAEGYSVSREKKESFPLTVTSAQKNPTAFYLCATSSGQGFGNEQFFGPGTRLTVL.

J is TRBJ2-7 and V is TRBV5-1; D might be TRBD2 (7 bases). Germline assignment: CDR1 SGHRS and CDR2 YFSETQ. Trimming shortened V by 0 bases and J by 7 bases, and 17 bases separated the two germline ends. The CDR3 totals 15 residues. The CDR3 nucleotides read TGCGCCAGCAGCTTGGAGGGGGGGGACCTACGAGAGCAGTACTTC. This codes for CASSLEGGDLREQYF.

The V gene is TRBV5-6, the J gene TRBJ2-2; 7 bases map to TRBD2. Germline values: CDR1 SGHDT, CDR2 YYEEEE. CDR3 length: 17 residues. J was trimmed by 5 bases and V by 2 bases; bases with no gene match: 12. This CDR3 reads CASSFELLGGLTGELFF. The DNA of the CDR3 is TGTGCCAGCAGCTTTGAACTCCTCGGGGGGTTAACCGGGGAGCTGTTTTTT.

This rearrangement joins TRBV29-1 to TRBJ1-1; TRBD1 is a possible D gene (5 bases). V lost 3 bases to trimming and J lost 10 bases, with 9 bases between them. The CDR3 extends over 10 amino acids. The germline V gene has CDR1 SQVTM and CDR2 ANQGSEA. For the CDR3, the DNA is TGCAGCGTTGATCAGGGAAGAGCTTTCTTT. This sequence encodes CSVDQGRAFF. Full variable domain (remainder filled in from reference TRBV29-1 and TRBJ1-1): SAVISQKPSRDICQRGTSLTIQCQVDSQVTMMFWYRQQPGQSLTLIATANQGSEATYESGFVIDKFPISRPNLTFSTLTVSNMSPEDSSIYLCSVDQGRAFFGQGTRLTVV.

The CDR3 DNA reads TGTGCCAGCAGCGTCCTTCAGACCGGGGAGCTGTTTTTT. Protein product: CASSVLQTGELFF. The genes are TRBV9 and TRBJ2-2; D call uncertain. Trimming pared 2 bases from V and 5 bases from J, leaving 7 bases between. Germline V lookup: CDR1 SGDLS, CDR2 YYNGEE. This CDR3 contains 13 residues.

This clone was found once. This sequence joins TRBV7-9 and TRBJ1-1; maybe TRBD1 (6 bases). The germline V gene encodes CDR1 SEHNR and CDR2 FQNEAQ (reference sequence). This CDR3 is built from 16 residues. V lost 4 bases, J lost 3 bases, and 18 bases lay in between. The CDR3 region has the DNA TGTGCCAGCAGCTCAGGGGACACCCTTAGGGACACTGAAGCTTTCTTT. Translation: CASSSGDTLRDTEAFF.

The chain recombines TRBV19 with TRBJ1-3; the D is unclear. Trimming removed 7 bases at V and 0 bases at J, with 16 bases between. Germline CDR1 LNHDA, CDR2 SQIVND (reference sequence). The CDR3 consists of 16 residues. CDR3 protein: CASTIHTADSGNTIYF. The CDR3 DNA reads TGTGCCAGTACTATTCACACAGCGGACTCTGGAAACACCATATATTTT.

As regards this clone: A junction end diverges from the germline sequence, so it may reflect a read error. The chain recombines TRBV7-9 with TRBJ1-4; 7 nucleotides match TRBD1. The CDR3 is 17 amino acids. CDR1 and CDR2 (germline): SEHNR, FQNEAQ (reference sequence). CDR3 region: CSSSLEWQGETNEKLFF. CDR3 DNA sequence: TGTTCCAGCAGCTTAGAGTGGCAGGGGGAAACCAATGAAAAACTGTTTTTT. Full variable domain (missing parts from reference TRBV7-9 and TRBJ1-4): DTGVSQNPRHKITKRGQNVTFRCDPISEHNRLYWYRQTLGQGPEFLTYFQNEAQLEKSRLLSDRFSAERPKGSFSTLEIQRTEQGDSAMYLCSSSLEWQGETNEKLFFGSGTQLSVL.

CDR3 residues: CASHPGGTSGGQSYEQYF. CDR3 coding DNA: TGTGCCAGCCACCCTGGGGGGACTAGCGGGGGGCAGAGCTACGAGCAGTACTTC. The chain uses TRBV19 and TRBJ2-7; 15 bases are a match to TRBD2. V gave up 9 bases and J gave up 3 bases; unmatched junction bases: 15. CDR1 LNHDA and CDR2 SQIVND come from the germline V gene (reference sequence). The CDR3 is 18 amino acids.

The chain employs TRBV9 and TRBJ1-2; D is perhaps TRBD1 (6 bases). This CDR3 contains 15 residues. Germline CDR1 SGDLS, CDR2 YYNGEE. Trimming removed 0 bases at V and 2 bases at J, with 11 bases between. In DNA form, the CDR3 reads TGTGCCAGCAGCGTAGCGGCAGGGGTAAACTATGGCTACACCTTC. This sequence encodes CASSVAAGVNYGYTF.

The chain carries TRBV27 and TRBJ1-5, with D uncertain. The length of the CDR3 is 15 residues. V was pared by 2 bases and J by 0 bases, with 8 bases between. Germline V gives CDR1 MNHEY, CDR2 SMNVEV (reference sequence). CDR3 nucleotide sequence: TGTGCCAGCAGTTTAGCGGGTTATAGCAATCAGCCCCAGCATTTT. Amino acids: CASSLAGYSNQPQHF.

The V call is TRBV18, the J call TRBJ1-2; no definite D call. V was cut by 6 bases and J by 1 base, with 15 bases left in between. Germline assignment: CDR1 KGHSH and CDR2 LQKENI. The CDR3 is made up of 15 amino acids. CDR3: CASSPLETVNYGYTF. DNA of the CDR3: TGTGCCAGCTCTCCCCTAGAGACGGTTAACTATGGCTACACCTTC. The full variable domain, its missing parts supplied by reference TRBV18 and TRBJ1-2, is NAGVMQNPRHLVRRRGQEARLRCSPMKGHSHVYWYRQLPEEGLKFMVYLQKENIIDESGMPKERFSAEFPKEGPSILRIQQVVRGDSAAYFCASSPLETVNYGYTFGSGTRLTVV.